This T cell receptor (beta chain) was captured by sequencing in a study of blood T cell repertoires in COVID-19. Study at large: PBMCs, B-cell-depleted T cells, or T cells provided the cDNA or gDNA that made up the material.

V was shortened by 5 bases and J by 3 bases, with 4 bases between the two germline ends. There are 12 residues in the CDR3. In germline, CDR1 is SEHNR, CDR2 FQNEAQ (reference sequence). TCRdb's copy holds only in-frame clones and misses some; the assay was immunoSEQ multiplex PCR. The data contain roughly 120,000 clones, roughly nine tenths of them singletons. The chain employs TRBV7-9 and TRBJ2-2; the D is unclear. Material for sequencing was peripheral blood. The TCR comes from a man aged 45-65 years with COVID-19, enrolled during active disease. DNA of the CDR3: TGTGCCAGCAGCGGAGACACCGGGGAGCTGTTTTTT. Translated: CASSGDTGELFF.